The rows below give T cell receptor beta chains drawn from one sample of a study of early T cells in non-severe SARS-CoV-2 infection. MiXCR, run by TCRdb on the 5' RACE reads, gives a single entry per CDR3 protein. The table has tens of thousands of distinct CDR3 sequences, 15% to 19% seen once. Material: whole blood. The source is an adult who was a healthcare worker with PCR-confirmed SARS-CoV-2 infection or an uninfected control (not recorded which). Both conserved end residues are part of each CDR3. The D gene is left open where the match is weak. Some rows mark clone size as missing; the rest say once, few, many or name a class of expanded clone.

CDR3: CASSGTGYEQYF; DNA: TGTGCCAGCAGTGGGACAGGATACGAGCAGTACTTC; D: TRBD1; V: TRBV6-1; size: few; J: TRBJ2-7
CDR3: CASSLGLGRTDTQYF; DNA: TGTGCCAGCAGTTTAGGACTGGGCCGCACAGATACGCAGTATTTT; D: NA; V: TRBV12-3/TRBV12-4; size: few; J: TRBJ2-3
CDR3: CSALDRTGGKVDF; DNA: TGCAGCGCCCTTGACAGGACAGGGGGAAAGGTGGACTTC; D: TRBD1; V: TRBV29-1; size: many; J: TRBJ2-5
CDR3: CASNELSLGQPQHF; DNA: TGTGCCAGCAACGAGCTGTCCCTTGGGCAGCCCCAGCATTTT; D: NA; V: TRBV28; size: NA; J: TRBJ1-5
CDR3: CASSIRVTGTYNEQFF; DNA: TGTGCCAGTAGTATTCGTGTGACAGGGACTTACAATGAGCAGTTCTTC; D: NA; V: TRBV19; size: NA; J: TRBJ2-1
CDR3: CASSHVGRSPGPDTQYF; DNA: TGTGCCAGCAGCCATGTGGGGAGGAGCCCGGGCCCAGATACGCAGTATTTT; D: NA; V: TRBV7-9; size: few; J: TRBJ2-3
CDR3: CASSRSGGQDEQYF; DNA: TGCGCCAGCAGCAGAAGCGGGGGCCAAGACGAGCAGTACTTC; D: TRBD2; V: TRBV5-1; size: NA; J: TRBJ2-7
CDR3: CASSLGPGGNQPQHF; DNA: TGTGCCAGCAGTTTAGGTCCAGGTGGCAATCAGCCCCAGCATTTT; D: NA; V: TRBV27; size: many; J: TRBJ1-5
CDR3: CASSLGPAGSLLHF; DNA: TGTGCCAGCAGCTTAGGACCGGCTGGTTCACTCCTCCACTTT; D: NA; V: TRBV7-3; size: NA; J: TRBJ1-6
CDR3: CASSIRGTYEQYF; DNA: TGTGCCAGCAGCATCCGGGGTACATACGAGCAGTACTTC; D: NA; V: TRBV5-4; size: few; J: TRBJ2-7
CDR3: CSARVNGVPSYEQYF; DNA: TGCAGTGCTAGAGTGAACGGAGTCCCCTCCTACGAGCAGTACTTC; D: NA; V: TRBV20-1; size: NA; J: TRBJ2-7
CDR3: CSVKRDRDYGYTF; DNA: TGCAGCGTGAAACGGGACAGGGACTATGGCTACACCTTC; D: TRBD1; V: TRBV29-1; size: few; J: TRBJ1-2
CDR3: CASSFQNSPLHF; DNA: TGTGCCAGCAGTTTCCAGAATTCACCCCTCCACTTT; D: NA; V: TRBV12-3/TRBV12-4; size: few; J: TRBJ1-6
CDR3: CARGACPAQYF; DNA: TGTGCCCGGGGAGCTTGCCCTGCTCAGTACTTC; D: NA; V: TRBV12-3/TRBV12-4; size: few; J: TRBJ2-4
CDR3: CASSFGTDYEQYF; DNA: TGTGCCAGCAGTTTCGGGACTGACTACGAGCAGTACTTC; D: NA; V: TRBV11-2; size: few; J: TRBJ2-7
CDR3: CASTAREAEAFF; DNA: TGTGCCAGCACCGCCAGGGAGGCTGAAGCTTTCTTT; D: NA; V: TRBV7-9; size: many; J: TRBJ1-1
CDR3: CASSRQVWEQYF; DNA: TGTGCCAGCAGTCGACAGGTTTGGGAGCAGTACTTC; D: NA; V: TRBV12-3/TRBV12-4; size: few; J: TRBJ2-7